A single sample is the source of the 22 T cell receptor beta chains below, sequenced in a study of graft-versus-host responses after intestinal transplantation. Which antigens these TCRs recognize remains unknown. Assay: immunoSEQ multiplex PCR; the TCRdb copy retains only in-frame clones and omits some. The data show tens of thousands of clones, roughly 90% seen once. Sample: unstimulated CD8+ T cells sorted from spleen or lymph node cells, taken before intestinal transplant. These receptor sequences come from a human donor who received an intestinal transplant.

This chain links TRBV2 with TRBJ2-3; 14 bases are shared with TRBD2. Germline-derived CDR1 and CDR2 are SNHLY and FYNNEI. The CDR3 is made up of 15 amino acids. V lost 3 bases and J lost 6; bases outside the gene matches: 2. This chain's CDR3 is CASSDWTSGGDTQYF. CDR3 DNA sequence: TGTGCCAGCAGTGATTGGACTAGCGGGGGGGATACGCAGTATTTT.

This clone showed up just once. The genes are TRBV14 and TRBJ1-2; no clear D. The CDR3 is 15 residues long. Between the trimmed V and J ends, which lost 6 bases and 4 bases, there was a span of 18 bases. Per the germline V gene, CDR1 is SGHDN and CDR2 is FVKESK. The CDR3 loop is CASSPGLGRGYGYTF. The CDR3 DNA follows: TGTGCCAGCAGTCCCGGACTCGGACGCGGCTATGGCTACACCTTC.

This rearrangement joins TRBV5-4 to TRBJ2-7; D unresolved. Trimming shortened V by 2 bases and J by 2 bases, and 11 bases separated the two germline ends. The CDR3 consists of 14 residues. Germline V gene data show CDR1 as SGHNT and CDR2 as YYREEE (reference sequence). CDR3 region: CASSFRGSPYEQYF. The CDR3, as DNA: TGTGCCAGCAGCTTCCGCGGCAGCCCCTACGAGCAGTACTTC.

The chain links TRBV28 to TRBJ2-1; D might be TRBD1 (6 bases). Germline CDR1 and CDR2: MDHEN and SYDVKM. CDR3 size: 16 residues. V dropped 6 bases and J dropped 2 bases, with 17 bases sitting between them. The CDR3 sequence is CASRTSRDIAYNEQFF. CDR3 sequence (DNA): TGTGCCAGCAGAACCAGCCGGGACATAGCCTACAATGAGCAGTTCTTC.

V and J are TRBV21-1 and TRBJ2-7; the tabulated D call, TRBD2, remains unverified against the DNA. TRBV21-1 is labeled a pseudogene. The CDR3 has 17 residues. CDR3 nucleotide sequence: TGTGCCAGCAGCAAATCAGGGGAGCGGGAGGGCCCCTACGAGCAGTACTTC. Protein product: CASSKSGEREGPYEQYF.

V gene TRBV7-3 combines with J gene TRBJ1-1; perhaps TRBD1 as D (5 bases). The CDR3 runs 13 residues. Trimming shortened V by 2 bases and J by 6 bases, and 10 bases separated the two germline ends. CDR1 is SGHTA and CDR2 is FQGTGA in the germline V gene. The CDR3 sequence: CASSLLGGSEAFF. DNA for the CDR3: TGTGCCAGCAGCTTATTGGGGGGTTCTGAAGCTTTCTTT.

The chain couples TRBV6-1 to TRBJ1-1; the match to TRBD1 covers 7 bases. Germline CDR1 is MNHNS and CDR2 is SASEGT. The CDR3 extends over 16 amino acids. The V segment lost 3 bases and the J segment 7 bases; nucleotides outside the gene matches: 14. CDR3 nucleotides: TGTGCCAGCAGTGACGCCCACGAGGGGGCGCGATTTGAAGCTTTCTTT. This sequence encodes CASSDAHEGARFEAFF.

This chain joins TRBV28 and TRBJ1-4, with 7 bases aligning to TRBD1. Trimming at V came to 4 bases and at J to 0 bases, leaving 5 bases not matched to a gene. The CDR3 contains 16 residues. CDR1 MDHEN and CDR2 SYDVKM come from the germline V gene. CDR3 amino acids: CASSSDREATNEKLFF. Written as DNA, the CDR3 is TGTGCCAGCAGTTCCGACAGGGAGGCAACTAATGAAAAACTGTTTTTT.

This chain connects TRBV7-9 to TRBJ2-7; D is ambiguous. The CDR3 contains 11 residues. V lost 5 bases to trimming and J lost 4 bases, with 6 bases between them. Germline V CDR1 and CDR2: SEHNR, FQNEAQ (reference sequence). CDR3 amino acids: CASSVTYEQYF. The CDR3 nucleotides read TGTGCCAGCAGCGTGACTTACGAGCAGTACTTC.

The rearrangement joins TRBV28 to TRBJ2-7, with TRBD2 matching over 8 bases. This CDR3 spans 16 amino acids. The germline CDR1 and CDR2 sequences are MDHEN and SYDVKM. J was trimmed by 2 bases and V by 3 bases; bases with no gene match: 9. For the CDR3, the DNA is TGTGCCAGCAGTTTCCCTAGCGGGCCAAGCCCCTACGAGCAGTACTTC. Translating gives CASSFPSGPSPYEQYF.

This chain uses TRBV2 with TRBJ2-7, with D maybe TRBD1 (6 bases). The V and J ends lost 6 bases and 3 bases respectively, with 15 bases between them. Germline values: CDR1 SNHLY, CDR2 FYNNEI. CDR3 length: 14 amino acids. The CDR3 DNA sequence: TGTGCCAGCAGGCAGCGCCAGGGGTTCTACGAGCAGTACTTC. Residues: CASRQRQGFYEQYF.

The V and J genes are TRBV4-2 and TRBJ1-1; the match to TRBD1 covers 7 bases. Germline CDR1 is LGHNA and CDR2 is YNFKEQ. Unmatched junction bases numbered 11, after V lost 3 bases and J lost 7 bases. The CDR3 is made up of 15 amino acids. CDR3 bases: TGTGCCAGCAGCCACCAACAGGGGCCCGTCGATGAAGCTTTCTTT. Translation: CASSHQQGPVDEAFF.

The chain carries TRBV14 and TRBJ1-5; D is perhaps TRBD1 (6 bases). The V end was cut by 3 bases, the J end by 3 bases, with 24 bases between. The CDR3 is 19 amino acids. Germline CDR1 and CDR2: SGHDN and FVKESK. CDR3 DNA sequence: TGTGCCAGCAGCCAGGGTCATGGGGGCGATAAGACCTTCAATCAGCCCCAGCATTTT. It encodes CASSQGHGGDKTFNQPQHF.

The gene calls are TRBV6-5 and TRBJ2-1, with TRBD2 identical over 9 bases. Trimming at V came to 6 bases and at J to 7 bases, leaving 10 bases not matched to a gene. The CDR3 runs 15 residues. CDR1 MNHEY and CDR2 SVGAGI come from the germline V gene. CDR3 DNA: TGTGCCAGCAGCCCCATAGCGGGAGAGACGAATGAGCAGTTCTTC. Its protein is CASSPIAGETNEQFF.

The chain combines TRBV2 with TRBJ2-7, with 7 bases fitting TRBD1. V lost 3 bases, J lost 0 bases, and 2 bases stayed unmatched. The V gene's germline CDR1 is SNHLY and CDR2 FYNNEI. The CDR3 spans 14 residues. The chain's CDR3 is CASSDGTDSYEQYF. For the CDR3, the DNA is TGTGCCAGCAGTGACGGGACAGACTCCTACGAGCAGTACTTC.

The V call is TRBV5-1, the J call TRBJ2-2; 8 bases fit TRBD2. The CDR3 totals 14 residues. CDR1 and CDR2 (germline): SGHRS, YFSETQ. After removal of 5 bases from V and 5 bases from J, the junction contained 5 bases not matched to a gene. The CDR3 nucleotides are TGCGCCAGCAGTCTAGCGGGCCCGACCGGGGAGCTGTTTTTT. Translation gives CASSLAGPTGELFF.

This chain uses TRBV6-5 with TRBJ2-3, with 8 bases matching TRBD1. Trimming at V came to 9 bases and at J to 2 bases, leaving 10 bases not matched to a gene. The germline V gene has CDR1 MNHEY and CDR2 SVGAGI. The CDR3 covers 15 residues. The CDR3 loop reads CASGGKTGATDTQYF. CDR3 nucleotides: TGTGCCAGTGGGGGAAAGACAGGGGCCACAGATACGCAGTATTTT.

The chain uses TRBV6-5 and TRBJ2-2; D might be TRBD1 (6 bases). Germline CDR1 reads MNHEY; CDR2 reads SVGAGI. V lost 2 bases, J lost 4 bases, and 11 bases lay in between. This CDR3 is 15 amino acids long. The CDR3 coding sequence is TGTGCCAGCAGTTACAGTCAGGGGCCCACCGGGGAGCTGTTTTTT. Its protein is CASSYSQGPTGELFF.

The chain employs TRBV7-3 and TRBJ2-1; TRBD1 aligns across 11 bases. Germline loops: CDR1 SGHTA, CDR2 FQGTGA. The CDR3 runs 17 residues. The J segment lost 9 bases and the V segment lost 1 base, leaving 11 bases of the junction unmatched. CDR3 in DNA: TGTGCCAGCAGCTTAATGGACGTTAGGACAGGGGGCGTTGAGCAGTTCTTC. Protein sequence: CASSLMDVRTGGVEQFF. Supplemented by reference TRBV7-3 and TRBJ2-1, the full variable domain reads GAGVSQTPSNKVTEKGKYVELRCDPISGHTALYWYRQSLGQGPEFLIYFQGTGAADDSGLPNDRFFAVRPEGSVSTLKIQRTERGDSAVYLCASSLMDVRTGGVEQFFGPGTRLTVL.

The chain carries TRBV4-1 and TRBJ2-7, with TRBD1 identical over 8 bases. The CDR3 has 18 amino acids. Germline loops: CDR1 MGHRA, CDR2 YSYEKL. J was trimmed by 4 bases and V by 1 base; bases with no gene match: 15. In nucleotides, the CDR3 is TGCGCCAGCAGCCAAGCGGACAGGGCCCTCCCCTTTGCGTACGAGCAGTACTTC. As protein: CASSQADRALPFAYEQYF.

This chain connects TRBV19 to TRBJ1-1, with 9 bases matching TRBD1. Trimming cost V 6 bases and J 9 bases; bases outside gene matches: 11. Germline values: CDR1 LNHDA, CDR2 SQIVND (reference sequence). The CDR3 covers 14 residues. The CDR3 is CASSPGTGYPKAFF. CDR3 DNA: TGTGCCAGTAGCCCCGGGACAGGGTATCCTAAAGCTTTCTTT.

This chain connects TRBV29-1 to TRBJ2-3; a possible D gene is TRBD1 (6 bases). This CDR3 contains 12 residues. Trimming took 8 bases from V and 1 from J, leaving 10 bases between them. CDR1 is SQVTM and CDR2 is ANQGSEA in the germline V gene. CDR3 protein: CSLRQGTDTQYF. CDR3 DNA sequence: TGCAGCCTTCGACAGGGCACAGATACGCAGTATTTT.